These 30 T cell receptor beta chains were all obtained from the same sample, sequenced in a study of blood T cell repertoires in COVID-19. The protocol was immunoSEQ multiplex PCR, while the TCRdb copy is restricted to in-frame clones and leaves out a portion. This sample carries approximately 300,000 clones, around 89% of them seen once, and the ten largest clones take under 0.95%. Sequencing used peripheral blood. All receptors derive from a man younger than 45 with acute or convalescent COVID-19.

The chain joins TRBV6-5 to TRBJ2-5; D possibly corresponds to TRBD1 (6 bases). This CDR3 is 15 amino acids long. The germline V gene has CDR1 MNHEY and CDR2 SVGAGI. V was pared by 3 bases and J by 1 base, with 12 bases between. The CDR3 bases are TGTGCCAGCAGTTATGGGGGCGCGGGCCAAGAGACCCAGTACTTC. Protein: CASSYGGAGQETQYF.

The gene calls are TRBV5-1 and TRBJ2-3; D remains unclear. V lost 0 bases and J lost 4, with 12 bases in between. CDR3 length: 15 amino acids. In germline, CDR1 is SGHRS, CDR2 YFSETQ. The CDR3 coding sequence is TGCGCCAGCAGCTTGGTACCCGGGTTCGCAGATACGCAGTATTTT. Its protein product is CASSLVPGFADTQYF. Variable domain in full (rest from reference TRBV5-1 and TRBJ2-3): KAGVTQTPRYLIKTRGQQVTLSCSPISGHRSVSWYQQTPGQGLQFLFEYFSETQRNKGNFPGRFSGRQFSNSRSEMNVSTLELGDSALYLCASSLVPGFADTQYFGPGTRLTVL.

The chain has TRBV2 and TRBJ1-6, with unresolved D. The CDR3 has 15 residues. V lost 3 bases and J lost 0, with 6 bases in between. CDR1 and CDR2 (germline): SNHLY, FYNNEI. The CDR3 loop reads CASSDGSSYNSPLHF. In DNA form, the CDR3 reads TGTGCCAGCAGTGATGGCAGCTCCTATAATTCACCCCTCCACTTT. Complete variable domain (other parts from reference TRBV2 and TRBJ1-6): EPEVTQTPSHQVTQMGQEVILRCVPISNHLYFYWYRQILGQKVEFLVSFYNNEISEKSEIFDDQFSVERPDGSNFTLKIRSTKLEDSAMYFCASSDGSSYNSPLHFGNGTRLTVT.

Note on this clone: Other DNA sequences in this specimen translate into the identical CDR3. The V gene is TRBV5-1, the J gene TRBJ2-7; D gene unclear. V was trimmed by 0 bases and J by 0 bases, leaving 7 bases between them. Germline loops: CDR1 SGHRS, CDR2 YFSETQ. The CDR3 runs to 14 residues. CDR3 nucleotide sequence: TGCGCCAGCAGCTTGGACCCTAGCTCCTACGAGCAGTACTTC. It is translated as CASSLDPSSYEQYF. The complete variable domain, with remaining parts taken from reference TRBV5-1 and TRBJ2-7, reads KAGVTQTPRYLIKTRGQQVTLSCSPISGHRSVSWYQQTPGQGLQFLFEYFSETQRNKGNFPGRFSGRQFSNSRSEMNVSTLELGDSALYLCASSLDPSSYEQYFGPGTRLTVT.

The V call is TRBV3-1 (or the pseudogene TRBV3-2), the J call TRBJ2-5; 11 bases align to TRBD2. CDR3 size: 16 residues. CDR1 is LGHDT and CDR2 is YNNKEL in the germline V gene (reference sequence). With V trimmed by 4 bases and J by 5 bases, 9 bases remained unmatched. In DNA form, the CDR3 reads TGTGCCAGCAGCCTCCGAGTTAGCGGGGGGGTGGAGACCCAGTACTTC. Translating gives CASSLRVSGGVETQYF.

The gene calls are TRBV11-2 and TRBJ1-2, with 8 bases aligning to TRBD1. The V segment lost 6 bases and the J segment 1 base; nucleotides outside the gene matches: 4. Germline V gene sequence: CDR1 SGHAT, CDR2 FQNNGV. The CDR3 totals 14 residues. This chain's CDR3 is CASSRDRHNYGYTF. CDR3 DNA sequence: TGTGCCAGCAGTCGGGACAGGCATAACTATGGCTACACCTTC.

This chain joins TRBV7-3 and TRBJ2-1; D uncertain. This CDR3 contains 15 residues. The V gene's germline CDR1 is SGHTA and CDR2 FQGTGA. Trimming took off 0 bases at V and 7 bases at J, with 13 bases between the two ends. CDR3: CASSLTFGSGNEQFF. DNA for the CDR3: TGTGCCAGCAGCTTAACTTTTGGGTCAGGAAATGAGCAGTTCTTC.

The chain employs TRBV4-2 and TRBJ2-5; 14 nucleotides match TRBD2. The CDR3 has 17 amino acids. The germline CDR1 and CDR2 sequences are LGHNA and YNFKEQ. Trimming took 1 base from V and 5 from J; bases not matched to a gene: 6. The CDR3 here is CASSQVTSGGAGETQYF. Written as DNA, the CDR3 is TGTGCCAGCAGCCAAGTGACTAGCGGGGGGGCAGGCGAGACCCAGTACTTC.

CDR3 residues: CASRFTGTSGGYEQYF. The CDR3 nucleotides are TGTGCCAGTAGATTCACCGGGACTAGCGGGGGCTACGAGCAGTACTTC. This chain connects TRBV19 to TRBJ2-7; 14 nucleotides align to TRBD2. V lost 6 bases, J lost 3 bases, and 7 bases stayed unmatched. The CDR3 contains 16 residues. Germline V CDR1 and CDR2: LNHDA, SQIVND (reference sequence).

V usage is TRBV19 and J usage is TRBJ2-7, with D possibly TRBD2 on 6 matching bases. Trimming shortened V by 3 bases and J by 3 bases, and 15 bases separated the two germline ends. The CDR3 length is 15 residues. Looked up from germline, CDR1 is LNHDA and CDR2 is SQIVND (reference sequence). The CDR3 loop reads CASSMGPPDYYEQYF. The CDR3 DNA sequence: TGTGCCAGTAGTATGGGGCCTCCGGACTACTACGAGCAGTACTTC.

The rearrangement joins TRBV19 to TRBJ2-6; D remains ambiguous. This CDR3 spans 15 amino acids. CDR1 and CDR2 from the germline V gene are LNHDA and SQIVND (reference sequence). V lost 3 bases and J 7 bases, leaving 13 bases between the germline ends. CDR3 protein: CASSIGVRNANVLTF. As DNA, the CDR3 is TGTGCCAGTAGTATCGGAGTTCGGAACGCCAACGTCCTGACTTTC.

V usage is TRBV21-1 and J usage is TRBJ1-5. TRBV21-1 is classified as a pseudogene. This CDR3 spans 16 amino acids. Here the CDR3 reads CASSATGRGGNQPQHF. CDR3 sequence (DNA): TGTGCCAGCAGCGCTACGGGGAGGGGGGGAAATCAGCCCCAGCATTTT.

J is TRBJ1-2 and V is TRBV4-1, with TRBD1 as a possible D gene (6 bases). Looked up from germline, CDR1 is MGHRA and CDR2 is YSYEKL. CDR3 length: 14 residues. Trimming stripped 1 base from V and 5 bases from J, with 11 bases between. The CDR3 region has the DNA TGCGCCAGCAGCCAAGGGTCAGGGGTGTATGGCTACACCTTC. Translated, it gives CASSQGSGVYGYTF.

The genes are TRBV3-1 (or the pseudogene TRBV3-2) and TRBJ2-1; 8 nucleotides align to TRBD2. The germline V gene encodes CDR1 LGHDT and CDR2 YNNKEL (reference sequence). The CDR3 runs 19 residues. J was trimmed by 0 bases and V by 0 bases; bases with no gene match: 10. CDR3 nucleotides: TGTGCCAGCAGCCAAGATAGTTTACTAGCGGAAACCTCCTACAATGAGCAGTTCTTC. It codes for CASSQDSLLAETSYNEQFF.

The J gene is TRBJ1-5, the V gene TRBV7-8, with TRBD1 matching over 12 bases. Per germline, CDR1 SGHVS and CDR2 FQNEAQ. Unmatched junction bases numbered 11, after V lost 5 bases and J lost 0 bases. The CDR3 loop spans 19 amino acids. The CDR3, as DNA: TGTGCCAGCAGCCCAAACGCGGGACAGGGGGCCCATAGCAATCAGCCCCAGCATTTT. It specifies CASSPNAGQGAHSNQPQHF. Based on the CDR3 plus reference TRBV7-8 and TRBJ1-5, the full variable domain is GAGVSQSPRYKVAKRGQDVALRCDPISGHVSLFWYQQALGQGPEFLTYFQNEAQLDKSGLPSDRFFAERPEGSVSTLKIQRTQQEDSAVYLCASSPNAGQGAHSNQPQHFGDGTRLSIL.

The CDR3 nucleotides read TGTGCCAGCAGTAGCCCGGGACAGGTCGCGGGGCAGTACTTC. Amino acids: CASSSPGQVAGQYF. V is TRBV6-6 and J is TRBJ2-7, with TRBD1 identical over 8 bases. CDR1 and CDR2 (germline): MNHNY, SVGAGI (reference sequence). The CDR3 is made up of 14 amino acids. Trimming removed 5 bases from V and 9 bases from J; junction bases left unmatched: 12.

The table lists this clone with a count of one. V and J are TRBV27 and TRBJ2-7; 9 bases align to TRBD1. This CDR3 has 13 residues. Germline V gene data show CDR1 as MNHEY and CDR2 as SMNVEV (reference sequence). Unmatched junction bases numbered 4, after V lost 7 bases and J lost 3 bases. Here the CDR3 reads CASKGTGLYEQYF. CDR3 DNA: TGTGCCAGCAAAGGGACAGGGCTCTACGAGCAGTACTTC.

The V call is TRBV21-1, the J call TRBJ2-1; the D call of TRBD2 is as the table states it, not checked on the DNA. TRBV21-1 is listed as a pseudogene. This CDR3 region has 15 residues. The CDR3 nucleotides read TGTGCCAGCAGCTGCTCGGCGGCCGACTCTAATGAGCAGTTCTTC. Translation: CASSCSAADSNEQFF.

The chain's CDR3 is CASSQPLDTQYF. The CDR3 DNA sequence: TGCGCCAGCAGCCAACCGTTAGATACGCAGTATTTT. The V gene is TRBV4-1, the J gene TRBJ2-3, with D hard to call. The germline gives CDR1 MGHRA, CDR2 YSYEKL. V lost 2 bases and J 5 bases, leaving 5 bases between the germline ends. The CDR3 extends over 12 amino acids.

The chain has TRBV19 and TRBJ1-2; no clear D. This CDR3 contains 14 residues. In germline, CDR1 is LNHDA, CDR2 SQIVND (reference sequence). V lost 6 bases and J lost 3, with 14 bases in between. This chain's CDR3 is CASRSRGYHYGYTF. CDR3 sequence (DNA): TGTGCCAGTAGAAGTCGAGGATATCACTATGGCTACACCTTC.

The DNA of the CDR3 is TGTGCCAGCAGTACAGGGGGCGCGGACACTGAAGCTTTCTTT. This encodes CASSTGGADTEAFF. V gene TRBV28 combines with J gene TRBJ1-1, with TRBD1 matching 9 bases. The V and J ends lost 5 bases and 3 bases, in that order; junction bases with no gene match: 4. The CDR3 has 14 residues. Germline V CDR1 and CDR2: MDHEN, SYDVKM.

This clone has a handful of counts. The chain couples TRBV9 to TRBJ2-3; TRBD2 matches at 9 bases. The J segment lost 1 base and the V segment lost 0 bases, leaving 12 bases of the junction unmatched. This CDR3 comprises 19 residues. The germline CDR1 and CDR2 sequences are SGDLS and YYNGEE. CDR3 nucleotides: TGTGCCAGCAGCGTAGCTACAGGTCCGACTAGCGGCCGCACAGATACGCAGTATTTT. Amino acids: CASSVATGPTSGRTDTQYF.

The chain uses TRBV18 and TRBJ2-1, with 12 bases matching TRBD2. V was clipped by 3 bases and J by 9 bases; unmatched bases: 6. Germline CDR1 and CDR2: KGHSH and LQKENI. This CDR3 has 15 residues. CDR3 sequence reads: CASSPTSGRGGEQFF. The CDR3 nucleotides read TGTGCCAGCTCACCGACTAGCGGGAGAGGTGGTGAGCAGTTCTTC.

The gene calls are TRBV5-4 and TRBJ2-1; possibly TRBD1 for D (6 bases). Per the germline V gene, CDR1 is SGHNT and CDR2 is YYREEE (reference sequence). The V end was cut by 7 bases, the J end by 3 bases, with 11 bases between. The CDR3 covers 13 residues. CDR3 nucleotides: TGTGCCAGCTCCACGGACAGCTACAATGAGCAGTTCTTC. Amino acid sequence: CASSTDSYNEQFF.

This clone has just a few counts. This chain joins TRBV19 and TRBJ2-3, with 7 bases that match TRBD2. CDR1 LNHDA and CDR2 SQIVND come from the germline V gene (reference sequence). This CDR3 comprises 14 residues. V lost 7 bases to trimming and J lost 2 bases; unmatched junction nucleotides: 6. Written as DNA, the CDR3 is TGTGCCAGTAAGTCTCGGGGGGACACAGATACGCAGTATTTT. Translating it yields CASKSRGDTDTQYF.

The chain links TRBV9 to TRBJ2-1, with D maybe TRBD1 (6 bases). The V and J ends lost 6 bases and 2 bases respectively, with 15 bases between them. The CDR3 sequence is 15 residues long. Germline CDR1 and CDR2: SGDLS and YYNGEE. CDR3 bases: TGTGCCAGCACACCCAGGGGCGGCGCCTACAATGAGCAGTTCTTC. Translation gives CASTPRGGAYNEQFF.

This clone was detected once. The rearrangement uses TRBV28 and TRBJ2-3, with 9 nucleotides matching TRBD2. Germline V gene data show CDR1 as MDHEN and CDR2 as SYDVKM. The CDR3 totals 16 residues. The J segment lost 0 bases and the V segment lost 5 bases, leaving 6 bases of the junction unmatched. CDR3 amino acids: CASSPVAGVSTDTQYF. Written as DNA, the CDR3 is TGTGCCAGCAGTCCGGTAGCGGGAGTGAGCACAGATACGCAGTATTTT.

This chain uses TRBV10-3 with TRBJ2-5, with D possibly being TRBD1 (6 bases). There are 12 residues in the CDR3. Germline V gene sequence: CDR1 ENHRY, CDR2 SYGVKD. Trimming shortened V by 5 bases and J by 5 bases, and 9 bases separated the two germline ends. In DNA form, the CDR3 reads TGTGCCATCAGTCTCCAGGGGGAGACCCAGTACTTC. Translated: CAISLQGETQYF.

A single count supports this clone. The chain links TRBV5-5 to TRBJ2-3, with 9 bases identical to TRBD2. The V gene's germline CDR1 is SGHKS and CDR2 YYEKEE (reference sequence). With 0 bases clipped from V and 6 bases from J, the junction kept 8 bases outside the gene matches. CDR3 length equals 16 residues. The CDR3 DNA sequence: TGTGCCAGCAGCTTGGGCGCTAGCGGGATAGGGGATACGCAGTATTTT. Translation gives CASSLGASGIGDTQYF.

CDR3 in amino acids: CASSRDRGAPSSGNTIYF. In DNA, the CDR3 is TGTGCCAGTAGCCGGGACAGGGGAGCCCCTTCGTCTGGAAACACCATATATTTT. This chain joins TRBV19 and TRBJ1-3, with TRBD1 matching 10 bases. The CDR3 is 18 amino acids. The V segment lost 6 bases and the J segment 1 base; nucleotides outside the gene matches: 12. Germline CDR1 LNHDA, CDR2 SQIVND (reference sequence).